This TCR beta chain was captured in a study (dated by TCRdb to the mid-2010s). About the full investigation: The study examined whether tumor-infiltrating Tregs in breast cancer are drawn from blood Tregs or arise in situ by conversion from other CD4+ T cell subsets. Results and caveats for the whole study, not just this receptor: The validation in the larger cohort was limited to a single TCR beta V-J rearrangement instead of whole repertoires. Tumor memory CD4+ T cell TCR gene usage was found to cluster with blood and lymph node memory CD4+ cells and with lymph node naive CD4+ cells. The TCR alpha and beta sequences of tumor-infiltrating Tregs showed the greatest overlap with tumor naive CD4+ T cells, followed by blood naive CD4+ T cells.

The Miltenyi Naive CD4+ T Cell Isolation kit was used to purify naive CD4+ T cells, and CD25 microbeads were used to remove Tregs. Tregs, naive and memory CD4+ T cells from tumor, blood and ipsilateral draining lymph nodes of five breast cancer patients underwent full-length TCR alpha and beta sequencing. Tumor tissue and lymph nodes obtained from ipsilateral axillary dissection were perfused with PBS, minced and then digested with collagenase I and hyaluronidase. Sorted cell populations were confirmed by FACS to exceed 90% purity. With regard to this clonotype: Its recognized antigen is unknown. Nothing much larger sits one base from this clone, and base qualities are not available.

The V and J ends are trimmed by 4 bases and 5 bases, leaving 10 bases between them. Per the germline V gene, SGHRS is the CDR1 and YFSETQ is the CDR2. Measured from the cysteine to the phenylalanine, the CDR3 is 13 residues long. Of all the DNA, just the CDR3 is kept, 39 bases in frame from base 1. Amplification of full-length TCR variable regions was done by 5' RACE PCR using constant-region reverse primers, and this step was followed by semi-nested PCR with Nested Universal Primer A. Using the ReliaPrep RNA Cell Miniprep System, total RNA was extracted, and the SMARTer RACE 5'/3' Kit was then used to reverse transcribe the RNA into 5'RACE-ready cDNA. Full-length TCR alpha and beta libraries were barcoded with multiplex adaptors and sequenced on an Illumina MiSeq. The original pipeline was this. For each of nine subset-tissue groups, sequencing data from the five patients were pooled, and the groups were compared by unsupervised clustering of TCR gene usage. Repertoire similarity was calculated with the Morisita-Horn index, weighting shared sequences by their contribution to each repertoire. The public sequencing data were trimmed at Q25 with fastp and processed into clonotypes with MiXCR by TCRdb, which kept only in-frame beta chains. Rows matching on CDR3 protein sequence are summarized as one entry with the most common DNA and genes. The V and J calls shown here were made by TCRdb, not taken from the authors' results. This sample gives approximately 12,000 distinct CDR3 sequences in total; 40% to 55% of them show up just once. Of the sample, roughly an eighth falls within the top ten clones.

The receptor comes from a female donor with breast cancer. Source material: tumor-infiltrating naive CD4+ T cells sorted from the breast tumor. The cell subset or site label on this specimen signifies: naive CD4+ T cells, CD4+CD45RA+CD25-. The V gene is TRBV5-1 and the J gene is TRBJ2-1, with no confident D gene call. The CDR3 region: CASSVDHHNEQFF. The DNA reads TGCGCCAGCAGCGTGGACCACCACAATGAGCAGTTCTTC. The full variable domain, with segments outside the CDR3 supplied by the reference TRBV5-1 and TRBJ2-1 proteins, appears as KAGVTQTPRYLIKTRGQQVTLSCSPISGHRSVSWYQQTPGQGLQFLFEYFSETQRNKGNFPGRFSGRQFSNSRSEMNVSTLELGDSALYLCASSVDHHNEQFFGPGTRLTVL.